The clone carrying this T cell receptor beta chain was counted once. No antigen is known for it. The sample originates from a study of shared clonotypes between healthy human individuals. Study-level results: Among the subsets, naive ones generally showed larger estimated richness than memory ones. Clonotype sharing across four donors was observed for around 5% of naive CD4 clonotypes.

Template for every sorted-subset replicate PCR totaled about 0.2 ug DNA, roughly 30,000 T cell genomes. The repertoire was sequenced with immunoSEQ multiplex PCR; TCRdb's copy has only in-frame clones and lacks some. The sample holds 1,500,000 or so clones, approximately 96% seen once. The sequenced sample consisted of naive CD4+ T cells sorted from blood. Stated subset: CD45RA+ positively selected. The sequence derives from a young man in good health.

The CDR3, as DNA: TGTGCCAGCACTGCCGAGGGGGAGGGCCAGAATGAGCAGTTCTTC. It codes for CASTAEGEGQNEQFF. The chain couples TRBV28 to TRBJ2-1, with D possibly matching TRBD2 (7 bases). Germline V gene lookup returns CDR1 MDHEN and CDR2 SYDVKM. V was cut by 7 bases and J by 7 bases, with 20 bases left in between. The CDR3 spans 15 residues.